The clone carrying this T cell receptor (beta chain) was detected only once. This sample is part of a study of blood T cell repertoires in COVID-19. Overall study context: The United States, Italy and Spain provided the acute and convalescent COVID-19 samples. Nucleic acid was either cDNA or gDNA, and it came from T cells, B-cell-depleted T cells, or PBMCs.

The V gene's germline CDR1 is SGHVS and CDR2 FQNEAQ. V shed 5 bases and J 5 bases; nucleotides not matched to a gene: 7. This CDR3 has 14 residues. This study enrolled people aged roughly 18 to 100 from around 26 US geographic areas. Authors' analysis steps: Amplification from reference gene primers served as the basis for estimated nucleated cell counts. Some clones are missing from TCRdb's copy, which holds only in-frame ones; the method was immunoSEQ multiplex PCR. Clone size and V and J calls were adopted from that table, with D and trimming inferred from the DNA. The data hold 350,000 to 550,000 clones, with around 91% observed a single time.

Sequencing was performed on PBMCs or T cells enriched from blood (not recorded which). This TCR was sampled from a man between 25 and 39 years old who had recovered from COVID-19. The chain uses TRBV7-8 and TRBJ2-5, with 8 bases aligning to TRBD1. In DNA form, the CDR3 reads TGTGCCAGCAGCCCGAGGACAGGGACGGAGACCCAGTACTTC. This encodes CASSPRTGTETQYF. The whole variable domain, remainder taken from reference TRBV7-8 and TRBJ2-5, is GAGVSQSPRYKVAKRGQDVALRCDPISGHVSLFWYQQALGQGPEFLTYFQNEAQLDKSGLPSDRFFAERPEGSVSTLKIQRTQQEDSAVYLCASSPRTGTETQYFGPGTRLLVL.